Presented here are 8 T cell receptor beta chains from one specimen sequenced in a study of blood T cells in healthy people across ages (dated by TCRdb to 2013 to 2016). Libraries came from 5' RACE. The run used an Illumina HiSeq 2500. The second PCR ran for roughly 7 to 11 cycles and used a J-beta primer mix along with a sample-barcoded 5' primer. The public reads were reprocessed in TCRdb via fastp at Q25 and MiXCR, keeping in-frame beta chains. Entries that share a CDR3 protein sequence are merged under the most common genes and DNA. A total of some 900,000 distinct CDR3 sequences appear in this sample, 29% of them only once. The ten largest clones represent around a sixth of the sample. The sequencing sample was made of blood. These receptors were obtained from an elderly woman in good health.

Worth noting for this clonotype: A much larger clone differs by one base, so this may be a read error. The genes are TRBV7-2 and TRBJ1-2; a possible D gene is TRBD1 (6 bases). Germline CDR1 is SGHTA and CDR2 is FQGNSA. The CDR3 length is 15 residues. Trimming stripped 7 bases from V and 6 bases from J, with 21 bases between. The CDR3 DNA follows: TGTGCCAGCAACCGCACGGTGGGGGCTATAAATGGCTACACCTTC. Translating it yields CASNRTVGAINGYTF.

This clonotype was seen at least ten times. The V call is TRBV9, the J call TRBJ2-1; D is perhaps TRBD2 (5 bases). V shed 3 bases and J shed 6 bases, with 16 bases lying between them. CDR1 is SGDLS and CDR2 is YYNGEE in the germline V gene. The CDR3 sequence is 15 residues long. CDR3 protein: CASSAEGKGINEQFF. The CDR3 DNA reads as TGTGCCAGCAGCGCCGAGGGTAAAGGGATCAATGAGCAGTTCTTC.

This clonotype was observed at least ten times. The J gene is TRBJ2-5, the V gene TRBV20-1; no firm D call. The V end was cut by 3 bases, the J end by 5 bases, with 16 bases between. The germline V gene encodes CDR1 DFQATT and CDR2 SNEGSKA (reference sequence). CDR3 length: 14 residues. In DNA form, the CDR3 reads TGCAGTGCTAGGAGGTCTCTCAGCCTGGAGACCCAGTACTTC. Residues: CSARRSLSLETQYF.

For this clonotype: This clone may be a read error of a much larger clone one base away. The chain recombines TRBV7-2 with TRBJ2-1; 7 bases match TRBD2. Trimming cost V 5 bases and J 9 bases; bases outside gene matches: 7. CDR1 is SGHTA and CDR2 is FQGNSA in the germline V gene. This CDR3 has 13 residues. The CDR3: CASSRGEGGEQFF. The CDR3 coding sequence is TGTGCCAGCAGCCGAGGGGAGGGAGGTGAGCAGTTCTTC.

This clonotype was counted many times. The chain uses TRBV15 and TRBJ2-4; possibly TRBD1 for D (6 bases). The CDR3 consists of 15 residues. The germline V gene encodes CDR1 LNHNV and CDR2 YYDKDF (reference sequence). V gave up 6 bases and J gave up 0 bases, with 12 bases separating them. The CDR3 DNA reads as TGTGCCACCAGAGACAGGCTACTAGCCAAAAACATTCAGTACTTC. It is translated as CATRDRLLAKNIQYF.

Comments on this clonotype: A read error is possible here, since a much larger clone lies one base away. CDR3 amino acids: CASSLSGGGTNEKLFF. The DNA of the CDR3 is TGTGCCAGCAGCTTAAGCGGGGGGGGTACTAATGAAAAACTGTTTTTT. The gene calls are TRBV7-2 and TRBJ1-4, with TRBD1 as a possible D gene (5 bases). Trimming pared 2 bases from V and 2 bases from J, leaving 12 bases between. Germline CDR1 reads SGHTA; CDR2 reads FQGNSA. The CDR3 spans 16 residues.

The sample holds many counts of this clonotype. The J gene is TRBJ2-5, the V gene TRBV30, with a weak D call TRBD1 (7 bases). With 5 bases removed from V and 3 bases from J, the gap between germline ends came to 13 bases. This CDR3 spans 13 amino acids. Per the germline V gene, CDR1 is GTSNPN and CDR2 is SVGIG (reference sequence). The CDR3 coding sequence is TGTGCCTGGGGAGGGACAGCGAAAGAGACCCAGTACTTC. This translates into CAWGGTAKETQYF.

This clonotype was counted many times. The V call is TRBV7-9, the J call TRBJ2-3; D is ambiguous. There are 16 residues in the CDR3. Germline CDR1 is SEHNR and CDR2 is FQNEAQ (reference sequence). The V and J ends lost 3 bases and 0 bases respectively, with 13 bases between them. The CDR3 is CASSFAHGPSTDTQYF. For the CDR3, the DNA is TGTGCCAGCAGCTTTGCTCACGGACCGAGCACAGATACGCAGTATTTT.